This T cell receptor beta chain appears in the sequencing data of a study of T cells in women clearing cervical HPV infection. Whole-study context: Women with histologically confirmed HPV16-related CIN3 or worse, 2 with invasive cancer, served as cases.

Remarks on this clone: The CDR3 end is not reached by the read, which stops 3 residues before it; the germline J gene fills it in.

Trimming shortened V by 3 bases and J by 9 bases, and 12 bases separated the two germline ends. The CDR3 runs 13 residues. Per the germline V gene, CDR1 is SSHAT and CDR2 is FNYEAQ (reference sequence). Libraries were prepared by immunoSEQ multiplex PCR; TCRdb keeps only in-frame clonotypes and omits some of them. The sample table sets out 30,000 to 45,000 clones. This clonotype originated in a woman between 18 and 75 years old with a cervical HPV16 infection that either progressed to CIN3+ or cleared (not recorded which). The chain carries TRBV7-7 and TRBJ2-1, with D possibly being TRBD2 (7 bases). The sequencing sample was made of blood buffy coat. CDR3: CASSLGGASEQFF. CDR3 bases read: TGTGCCAGCAGCTTGGGGGGGGCAAGTGAG.